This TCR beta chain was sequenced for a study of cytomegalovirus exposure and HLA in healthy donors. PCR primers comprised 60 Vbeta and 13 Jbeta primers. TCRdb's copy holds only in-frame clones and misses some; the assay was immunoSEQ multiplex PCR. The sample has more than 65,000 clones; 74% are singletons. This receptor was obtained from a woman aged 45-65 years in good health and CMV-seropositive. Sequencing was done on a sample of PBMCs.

This CDR3 reads CSAGEGSGELFF. The CDR3 nucleotides read TGCAGCGCCGGGGAGGGAAGCGGGGAGCTGTTTTTT. The rearrangement uses TRBV29-1 and TRBJ2-2; 7 positions match TRBD2. The CDR3 has 12 amino acids. V lost 7 bases to trimming and J lost 7 bases; unmatched junction nucleotides: 6. Germline lookup yields CDR1 SQVTM and CDR2 ANQGSEA.